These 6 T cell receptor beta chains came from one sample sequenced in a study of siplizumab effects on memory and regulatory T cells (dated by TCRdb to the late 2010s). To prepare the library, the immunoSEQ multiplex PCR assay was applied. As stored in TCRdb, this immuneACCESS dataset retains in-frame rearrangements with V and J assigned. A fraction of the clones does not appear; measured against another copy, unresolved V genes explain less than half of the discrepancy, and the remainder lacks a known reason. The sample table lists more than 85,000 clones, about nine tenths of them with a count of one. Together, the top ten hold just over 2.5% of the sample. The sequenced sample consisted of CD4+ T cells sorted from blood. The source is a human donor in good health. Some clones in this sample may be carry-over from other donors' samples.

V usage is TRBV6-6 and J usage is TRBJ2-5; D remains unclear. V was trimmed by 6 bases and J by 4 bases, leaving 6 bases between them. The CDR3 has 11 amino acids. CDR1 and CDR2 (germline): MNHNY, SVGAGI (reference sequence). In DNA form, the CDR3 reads TGTGCCAGCAGAACCGTAGAGACCCAGTACTTC. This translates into CASRTVETQYF.

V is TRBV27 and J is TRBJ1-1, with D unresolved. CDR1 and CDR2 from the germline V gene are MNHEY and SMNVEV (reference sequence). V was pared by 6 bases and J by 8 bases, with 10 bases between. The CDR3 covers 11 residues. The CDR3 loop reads CASSSFGEAFF. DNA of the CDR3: TGTGCCAGCAGCTCTTTTGGAGAAGCTTTCTTT.

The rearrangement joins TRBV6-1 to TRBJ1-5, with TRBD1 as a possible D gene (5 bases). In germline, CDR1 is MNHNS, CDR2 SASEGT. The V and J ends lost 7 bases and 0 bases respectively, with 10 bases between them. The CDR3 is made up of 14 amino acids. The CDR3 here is CASNHQGSNQPQHF. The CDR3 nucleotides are TGTGCCAGCAATCACCAGGGTAGCAATCAGCCCCAGCATTTT.

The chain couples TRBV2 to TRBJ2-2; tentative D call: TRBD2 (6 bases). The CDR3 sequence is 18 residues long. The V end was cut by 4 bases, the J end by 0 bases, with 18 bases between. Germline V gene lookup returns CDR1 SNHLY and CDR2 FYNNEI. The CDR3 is CASSAVLFGSSNTGELFF. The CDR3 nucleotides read TGTGCCAGCAGTGCGGTTTTATTCGGGAGCTCGAACACCGGGGAGCTGTTTTTT.

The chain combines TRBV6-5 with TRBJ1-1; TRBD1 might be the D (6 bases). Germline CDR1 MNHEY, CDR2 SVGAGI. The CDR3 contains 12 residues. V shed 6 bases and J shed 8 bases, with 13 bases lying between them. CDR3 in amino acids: CASSLDRTEAFF. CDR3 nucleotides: TGTGCCAGCAGCTTGGACAGAACAGAAGCTTTCTTT.

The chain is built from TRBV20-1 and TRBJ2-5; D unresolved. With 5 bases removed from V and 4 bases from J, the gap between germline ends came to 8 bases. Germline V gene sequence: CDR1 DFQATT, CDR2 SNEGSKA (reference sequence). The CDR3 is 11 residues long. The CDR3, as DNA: TGCAGTGCTCACGGGTCAGAGACCCAGTACTTC. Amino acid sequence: CSAHGSETQYF.